The clone carrying this T cell receptor beta chain was detected many times. Antigen: not known. This entry belongs to a study of T cells after yellow fever vaccination. Turning to the study itself: It was SMART-Seq v4 Ultra Low Input that prepared the fractions with low cell numbers. Findings of the study overall: Clonotypes found in both CD4 and CD8 compartments made up a small share. Weaker overall was a secondary response that nonetheless peaked faster, on day 5 versus 15.

The CDR3 sequence is 15 residues long. The V gene's germline CDR1 is SGHKS and CDR2 YYEKEE (reference sequence). V lost 4 bases and J lost 4, with 14 bases in between. A process of 5'RACE template switching, which added a universal primer site and UMIs, was used to make TCR cDNA. MiXCR, run by TCRdb on the 5' RACE reads, gives a single entry per CDR3 protein. The data contain approximately 150,000 distinct CDR3 sequences, approximately 6.2% of them singletons. This chain links TRBV5-5 with TRBJ2-2; D is possibly TRBD1 (5 bases). The origin of this receptor is a man younger than 30 who received the YFV17D yellow fever vaccine. Here the sequenced sample was CD4+ T cells sorted from PBMCs, taken on the day of the first yellow fever vaccination. The CDR3 nucleotides are TGTGCCAGCAGCCCAAGACAGTCCGTCACCGGGGAGCTGTTTTTT. Amino acid sequence: CASSPRQSVTGELFF.